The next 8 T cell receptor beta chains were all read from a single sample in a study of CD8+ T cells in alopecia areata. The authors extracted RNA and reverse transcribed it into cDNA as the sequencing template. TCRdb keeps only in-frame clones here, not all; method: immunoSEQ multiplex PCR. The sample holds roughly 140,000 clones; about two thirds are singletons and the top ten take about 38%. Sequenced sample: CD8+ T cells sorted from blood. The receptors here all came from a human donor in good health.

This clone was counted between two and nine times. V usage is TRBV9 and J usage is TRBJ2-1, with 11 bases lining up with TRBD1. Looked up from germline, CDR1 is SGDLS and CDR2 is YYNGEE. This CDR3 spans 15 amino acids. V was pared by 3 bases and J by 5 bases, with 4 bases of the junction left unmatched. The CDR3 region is CASSGTGGNHNEQFF. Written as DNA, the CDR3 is TGTGCCAGCAGCGGGACAGGGGGCAACCACAATGAGCAGTTCTTC. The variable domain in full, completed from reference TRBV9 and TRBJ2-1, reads DSGVTQTPKHLITATGQRVTLRCSPRSGDLSVYWYQQSLDQGLQFLIQYYNGEERAKGNILERFSAQQFPDLHSELNLSSLELGDSALYFCASSGTGGNHNEQFFGPGTRLTVL.

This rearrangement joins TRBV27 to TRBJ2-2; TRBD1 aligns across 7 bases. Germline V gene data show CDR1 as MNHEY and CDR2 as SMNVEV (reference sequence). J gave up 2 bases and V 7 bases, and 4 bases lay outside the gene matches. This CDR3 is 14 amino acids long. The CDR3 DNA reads TGTGCCAGCAACTACAGGGGCAACACCGGGGAGCTGTTTTTT. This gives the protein CASNYRGNTGELFF.

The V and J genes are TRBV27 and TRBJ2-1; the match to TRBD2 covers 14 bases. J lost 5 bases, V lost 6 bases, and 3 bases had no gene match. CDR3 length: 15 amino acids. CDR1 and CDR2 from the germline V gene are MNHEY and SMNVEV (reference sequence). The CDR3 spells CASRPGLAGDNEQFF. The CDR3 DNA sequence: TGTGCCAGCAGGCCGGGACTAGCGGGGGACAATGAGCAGTTCTTC.

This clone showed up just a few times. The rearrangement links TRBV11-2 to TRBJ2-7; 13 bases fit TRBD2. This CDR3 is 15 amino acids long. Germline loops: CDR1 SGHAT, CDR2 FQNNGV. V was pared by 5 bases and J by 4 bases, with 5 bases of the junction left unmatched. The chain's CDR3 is CASSAGTSGTYEQYF. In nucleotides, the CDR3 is TGTGCCAGCAGCGCCGGGACTAGCGGGACTTACGAGCAGTACTTC.

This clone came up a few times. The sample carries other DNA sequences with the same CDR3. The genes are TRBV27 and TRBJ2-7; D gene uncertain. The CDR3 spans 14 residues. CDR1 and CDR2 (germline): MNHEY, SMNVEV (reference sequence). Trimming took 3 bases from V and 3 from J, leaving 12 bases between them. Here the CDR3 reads CASSFGGPSYEQYF. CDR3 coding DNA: TGTGCCAGCAGTTTCGGTGGGCCGAGCTACGAGCAGTACTTC.

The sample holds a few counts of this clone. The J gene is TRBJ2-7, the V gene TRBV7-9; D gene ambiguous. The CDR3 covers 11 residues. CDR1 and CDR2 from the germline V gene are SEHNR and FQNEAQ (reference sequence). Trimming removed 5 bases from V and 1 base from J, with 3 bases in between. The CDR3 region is CASSESYEQYF. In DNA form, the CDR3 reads TGTGCCAGCAGCGAATCCTACGAGCAGTACTTC.

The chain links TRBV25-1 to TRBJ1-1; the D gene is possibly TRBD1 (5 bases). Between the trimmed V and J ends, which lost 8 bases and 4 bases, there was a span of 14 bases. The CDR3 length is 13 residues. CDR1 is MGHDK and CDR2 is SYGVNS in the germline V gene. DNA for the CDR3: TGTGCCAGCCGTCTGAGGGGCGGCACTGAAGCTTTCTTT. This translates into CASRLRGGTEAFF.

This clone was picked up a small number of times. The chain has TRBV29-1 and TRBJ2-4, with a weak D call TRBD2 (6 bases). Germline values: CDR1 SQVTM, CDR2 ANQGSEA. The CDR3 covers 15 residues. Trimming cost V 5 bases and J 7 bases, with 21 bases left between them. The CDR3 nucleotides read TGCAGCGTTCTTTACCGGGACTTTGATATGAACATTCAGTACTTC. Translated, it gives CSVLYRDFDMNIQYF.